A selection of T cell receptor beta chains follows, all from one sample in a study of T cells in lung cancer brain metastases. Repertoires were generated with immunoSEQ multiplex PCR, while TCRdb's copy carries only in-frame clones and drops some. The sample shows almost 2,500 clones, about 93% of them seen only once. Sequencing was performed on tumor tissue from a brain metastasis. These receptors all come from a man aged 70-80 years with non-small cell lung cancer that had spread to the brain. The CDR3 runs from the conserved cysteine through the conserved F or W. A D gene is named only where the DNA matches it firmly. Clone size, where shown, is once, few, many, or a class for clones that have expanded.

TRBV6-4	TRBJ2-7	.	TRBD2	TGTGCCAAACCTAGCGGCGGCTACGAGCAGTACTTC	CAKPSGGYEQYF
TRBV7-2	TRBJ1-5	.	.	TGTGCCAGCAGCTTAGCGGCACACACAGGGTATTATAGCAATCAGCCCCAGCATTTT	CASSLAAHTGYYSNQPQHF
TRBV9	TRBJ2-5	.	.	TGTGCCAGCAGCGTCTCCGGGCCGGAGACCCAGTACTTC	CASSVSGPETQYF
TRBV6-6	TRBJ1-5	.	.	TGTGCCAGCAGTTGGGGGGTCCTCAATAGCAATCAGCCCCAGCATTTT	CASSWGVLNSNQPQHF
TRBV14	TRBJ1-1	once	.	TGTGCCAGCAGCCAAGGGATAGACCCTGAAGCTTTCTTT	CASSQGIDPEAFF
TRBV18	TRBJ1-2	.	.	TGTGCCAGCTCACCACCAAACTATGGCTACACTTTC	CASSPPNYGYTF
TRBV28	TRBJ2-6	.	.	TGTGCCAGCAGTTTTACGGGGGCCAACGTCCTGACTTTC	CASSFTGANVLTF
TRBV2	TRBJ1-6	few	.	TGTGCCAGCAGTGACAGGGGAGGAGGATCACCCCTCCACTTT	CASSDRGGGSPLHF
TRBV19	TRBJ1-1	.	TRBD1	TGTGCCAGTAGCCCCGGGACAGGGAAACGAGGGACTGAAGCTTTCTTT	CASSPGTGKRGTEAFF
TRBV30	TRBJ2-3	once	TRBD2	TGTGCCTGGAGTGTGGGTACTTGGACTAGCGGGGGGGCAGATACGCAGTATTTT	CAWSVGTWTSGGADTQYF
TRBV14	TRBJ2-2	.	.	TGTGCCAGCAGCCAAGAAGGGAACACCGGGGAGCTGTTTTTT	CASSQEGNTGELFF
TRBV5-4	TRBJ2-1	.	.	TGTGCCAGCAGCTTGGCCAACCAGAACTACAATGAGCAGTTCTTC	CASSLANQNYNEQFF
TRBV11-1	TRBJ2-5	.	.	TGTGCCAGCAGCCCTGGAACGAACCACCAAGAGACCCAGTACTTC	CASSPGTNHQETQYF
TRBV15	TRBJ1-5	.	TRBD1	TGTGCCACCAGCGGAGGACAGGGGAATCAGCCCCAGCATTTT	CATSGGQGNQPQHF
TRBV11-2	TRBJ2-1	once	TRBD2	TGTGCCAGCAGCTTAGGGGGGGGACGGAACTACAATGAGCAGTTCTTC	CASSLGGGRNYNEQFF
TRBV4-1	TRBJ2-5	.	.	TGCGCCAGCAGCACTACAGGGGAGGGAGAGACCCAGTACTTC	CASSTTGEGETQYF
TRBV30	TRBJ1-6	.	.	TGTGCCTGGATAGGGCAGGGGCCAAGTCCCCTCCACTTT	CAWIGQGPSPLHF
TRBV7-9	TRBJ1-1	.	TRBD1	TGTACCAGCAGCTTCGAGGGGACAGGGGCTGAAGCTTTCTTT	CTSSFEGTGAEAFF
TRBV9	TRBJ2-3	.	.	TGTGCCAGCAGCGTTGCCGGGACACCCGGTGAGGATACGCAGTATTTT	CASSVAGTPGEDTQYF
TRBV9	TRBJ2-7	.	TRBD1	TGTGCCAGCAGCGGTCAGCCGGGACAGGGGGACGAGCAGTACTTC	CASSGQPGQGDEQYF
TRBV19	TRBJ1-1	.	.	TGTGCCAGTAGTATTTGGGGGAACACTGAAGCTTTCTTT	CASSIWGNTEAFF
TRBV9	TRBJ1-2	.	TRBD1	TGTGCCAGCAGCGCACGAACAGGGGGCGGACATGGCTACACCTTC	CASSARTGGGHGYTF
TRBV4-2	TRBJ2-7	.	TRBD2	TGTGCCAGCAGACGGACTAGCGGGAGCTCCGAGCAGTACTTC	CASRRTSGSSEQYF
TRBV30	TRBJ1-6	.	.	TGTGCCTGGAGAGTACAGGAGAATTCACCCCTCCACTTT	CAWRVQENSPLHF
TRBV4-3	TRBJ1-6	.	TRBD1	TGCGCCAGCAGCCAGGGACAGGGCTATAATTCACCCCTCCACTTT	CASSQGQGYNSPLHF
TRBV7-2	TRBJ1-5	.	.	TGTGCCACCCGGCCGGGCAACAATCAGCCCCAGCATTTT	CATRPGNNQPQHF
TRBV19	TRBJ1-5	large	.	TGTGCCAGTAGTCCGGGGCCAAGACAGCCCCAGCATTTT	CASSPGPRQPQHF